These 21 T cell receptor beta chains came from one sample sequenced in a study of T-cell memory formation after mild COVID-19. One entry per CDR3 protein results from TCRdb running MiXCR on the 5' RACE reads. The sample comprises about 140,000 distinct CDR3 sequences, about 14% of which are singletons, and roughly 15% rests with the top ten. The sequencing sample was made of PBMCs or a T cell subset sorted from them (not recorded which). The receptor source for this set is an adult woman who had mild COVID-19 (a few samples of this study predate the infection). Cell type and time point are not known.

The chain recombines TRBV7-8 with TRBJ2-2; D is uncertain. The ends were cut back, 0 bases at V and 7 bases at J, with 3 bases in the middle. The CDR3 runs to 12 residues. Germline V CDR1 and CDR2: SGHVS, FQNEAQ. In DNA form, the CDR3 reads TGTGCCAGCAGCTTAGCGCGCGGGGAGCTGTTTTTT. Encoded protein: CASSLARGELFF. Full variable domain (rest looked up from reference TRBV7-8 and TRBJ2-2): GAGVSQSPRYKVAKRGQDVALRCDPISGHVSLFWYQQALGQGPEFLTYFQNEAQLDKSGLPSDRFFAERPEGSVSTLKIQRTQQEDSAVYLCASSLARGELFFGEGSRLTVL.

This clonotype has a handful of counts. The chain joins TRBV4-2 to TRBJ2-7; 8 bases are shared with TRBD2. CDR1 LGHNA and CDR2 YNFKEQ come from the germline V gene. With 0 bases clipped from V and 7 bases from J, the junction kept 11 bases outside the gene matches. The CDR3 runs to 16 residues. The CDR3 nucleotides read TGTGCCAGCAGCCAAGATGGTCCGGGAGGGCCTCTTGAGCAGTACTTC. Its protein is CASSQDGPGGPLEQYF.

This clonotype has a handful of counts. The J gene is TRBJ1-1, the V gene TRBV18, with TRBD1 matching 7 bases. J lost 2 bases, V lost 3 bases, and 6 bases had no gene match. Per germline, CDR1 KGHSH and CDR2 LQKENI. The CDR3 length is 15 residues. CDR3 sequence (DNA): TGTGCCAGCTCACCTCCGACAGGGACCAACACTGAAGCTTTCTTT. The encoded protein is CASSPPTGTNTEAFF.

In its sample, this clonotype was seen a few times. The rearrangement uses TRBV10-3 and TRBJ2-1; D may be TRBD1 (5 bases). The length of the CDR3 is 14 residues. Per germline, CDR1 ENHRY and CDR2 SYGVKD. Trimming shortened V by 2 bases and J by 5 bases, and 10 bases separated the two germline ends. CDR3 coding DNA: TGTGCCATCAGTGAGCGGCAGGGAAACAATGAGCAGTTCTTC. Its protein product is CAISERQGNNEQFF.

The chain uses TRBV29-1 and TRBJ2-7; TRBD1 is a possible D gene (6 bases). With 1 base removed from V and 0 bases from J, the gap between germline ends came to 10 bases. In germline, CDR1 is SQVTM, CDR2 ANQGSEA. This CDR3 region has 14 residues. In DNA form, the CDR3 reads TGCAGCGTTGAAGGCCCGGACAGCTCCTACGAGCAGTACTTC. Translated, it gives CSVEGPDSSYEQYF.

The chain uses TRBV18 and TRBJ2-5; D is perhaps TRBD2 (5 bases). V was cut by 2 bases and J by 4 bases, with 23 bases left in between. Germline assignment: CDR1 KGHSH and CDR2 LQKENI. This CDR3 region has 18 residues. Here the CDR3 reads CASSPELGHPGGGETQYF. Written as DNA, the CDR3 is TGTGCCAGCTCACCAGAGTTGGGCCACCCAGGTGGAGGAGAGACCCAGTACTTC.

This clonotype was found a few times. DNA of the CDR3: TGTGCCAGCAGCTTAGATCTAGCGGGGTCCTTTTCCTACAATGAGCAGTTCTTC. Encoded protein: CASSLDLAGSFSYNEQFF. This sequence joins TRBV7-2 and TRBJ2-1; TRBD2 agrees at 9 bases. Germline values: CDR1 SGHTA, CDR2 FQGNSA. The CDR3 contains 18 residues. V shed 1 base, J shed 1 base, and the junction held 8 bases outside the gene matches.

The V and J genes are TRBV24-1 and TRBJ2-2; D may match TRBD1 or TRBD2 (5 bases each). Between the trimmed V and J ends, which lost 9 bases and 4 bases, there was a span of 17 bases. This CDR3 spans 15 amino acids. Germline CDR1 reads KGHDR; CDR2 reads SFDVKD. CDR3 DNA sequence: TGTGCCACCTCTGGGAAGGGGAGTATCACCGGGGAGCTGTTTTTT. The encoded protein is CATSGKGSITGELFF.

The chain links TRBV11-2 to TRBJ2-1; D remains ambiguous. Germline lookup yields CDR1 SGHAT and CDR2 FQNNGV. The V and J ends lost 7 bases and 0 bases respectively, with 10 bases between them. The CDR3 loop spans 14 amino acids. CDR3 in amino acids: CASKQRGSYNEQFF. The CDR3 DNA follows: TGTGCCAGCAAACAGCGTGGCTCCTACAATGAGCAGTTCTTC.

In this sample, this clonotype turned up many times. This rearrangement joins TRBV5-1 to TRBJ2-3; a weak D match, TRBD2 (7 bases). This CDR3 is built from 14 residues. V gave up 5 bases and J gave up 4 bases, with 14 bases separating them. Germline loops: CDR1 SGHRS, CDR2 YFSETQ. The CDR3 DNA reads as TGCGCCAGCAGTCTGGGGGGGCCGGCAGATACGCAGTATTTT. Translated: CASSLGGPADTQYF. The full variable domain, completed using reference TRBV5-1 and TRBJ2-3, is KAGVTQTPRYLIKTRGQQVTLSCSPISGHRSVSWYQQTPGQGLQFLFEYFSETQRNKGNFPGRFSGRQFSNSRSEMNVSTLELGDSALYLCASSLGGPADTQYFGPGTRLTVL.

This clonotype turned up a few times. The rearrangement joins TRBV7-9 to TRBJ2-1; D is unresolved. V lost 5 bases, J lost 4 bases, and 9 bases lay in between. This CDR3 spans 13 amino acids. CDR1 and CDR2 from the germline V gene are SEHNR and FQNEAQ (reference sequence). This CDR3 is CASSHRNYNEQFF. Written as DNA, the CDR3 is TGTGCCAGCAGCCATCGGAATTACAATGAGCAGTTCTTC.

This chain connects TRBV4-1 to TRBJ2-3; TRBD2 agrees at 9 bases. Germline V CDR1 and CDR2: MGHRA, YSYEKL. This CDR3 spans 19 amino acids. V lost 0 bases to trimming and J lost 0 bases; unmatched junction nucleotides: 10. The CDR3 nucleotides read TGCGCCAGCAGCCAAGATGGGATAGCGGGGGCACCTAGCACAGATACGCAGTATTTT. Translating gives CASSQDGIAGAPSTDTQYF.

CDR3 sequence: CASSSRNWDRGVLHSNQPQHF. The DNA of the CDR3 is TGCGCCAGCAGCTCTAGGAACTGGGACAGGGGGGTCTTGCATAGCAATCAGCCCCAGCATTTT. This sequence joins TRBV5-1 and TRBJ1-5, with 11 positions matching TRBD1. The trim removed 3 bases at V and 0 bases at J, leaving 17 bases unmatched. The germline gives CDR1 SGHRS, CDR2 YFSETQ. The CDR3 has 21 amino acids.

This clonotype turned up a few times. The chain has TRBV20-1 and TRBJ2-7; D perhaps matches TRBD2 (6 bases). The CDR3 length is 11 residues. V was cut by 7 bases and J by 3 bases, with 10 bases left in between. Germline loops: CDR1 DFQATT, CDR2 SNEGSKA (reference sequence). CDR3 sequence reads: CSGTSSYEQYF. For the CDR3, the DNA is TGCAGTGGTACTAGCAGCTACGAGCAGTACTTC.

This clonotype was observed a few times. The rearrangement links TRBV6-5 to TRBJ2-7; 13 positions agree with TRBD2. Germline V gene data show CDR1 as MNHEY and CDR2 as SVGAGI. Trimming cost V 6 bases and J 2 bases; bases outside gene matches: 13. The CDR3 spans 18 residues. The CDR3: CASRSSPGLAGTTYEQYF. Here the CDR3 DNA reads TGTGCCAGCAGGTCTAGTCCGGGACTAGCGGGAACAACCTACGAGCAGTACTTC.

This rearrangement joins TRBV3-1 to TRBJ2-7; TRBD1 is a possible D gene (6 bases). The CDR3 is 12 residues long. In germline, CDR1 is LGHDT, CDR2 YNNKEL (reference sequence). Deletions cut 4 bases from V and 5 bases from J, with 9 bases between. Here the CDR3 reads CASSPRQDEQYF. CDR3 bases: TGTGCCAGCAGCCCAAGACAGGACGAGCAGTACTTC.

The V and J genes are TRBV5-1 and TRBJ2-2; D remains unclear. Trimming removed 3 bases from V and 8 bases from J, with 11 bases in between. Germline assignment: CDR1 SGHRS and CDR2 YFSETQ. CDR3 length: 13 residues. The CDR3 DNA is TGCGCCAGCAGCTCGCCTCCGGCAGGGGAGCTGTTTTTT. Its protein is CASSSPPAGELFF.

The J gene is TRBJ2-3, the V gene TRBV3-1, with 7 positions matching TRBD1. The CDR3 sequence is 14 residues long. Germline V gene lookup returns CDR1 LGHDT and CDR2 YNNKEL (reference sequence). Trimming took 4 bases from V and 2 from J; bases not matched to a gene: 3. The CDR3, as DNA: TGTGCCAGCAGCCTAGGACAGGCCACAGATACGCAGTATTTT. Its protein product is CASSLGQATDTQYF.

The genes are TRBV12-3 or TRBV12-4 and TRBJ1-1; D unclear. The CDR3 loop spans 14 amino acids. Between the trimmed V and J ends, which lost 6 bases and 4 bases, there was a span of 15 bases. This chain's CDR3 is CASRPSLGITEAFF. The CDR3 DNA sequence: TGTGCCAGCAGGCCCTCCCTGGGGATCACTGAAGCTTTCTTT.

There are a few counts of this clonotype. The CDR3 loop reads CASSLEPNSNEQFF. The CDR3 DNA follows: TGTGCCAGCAGCTTAGAACCTAATAGCAATGAGCAGTTCTTC. V usage is TRBV7-8 and J usage is TRBJ2-1; D uncertain. The CDR3 is 14 residues long. Trimming removed 1 base at V and 6 bases at J, with 10 bases between. Germline values: CDR1 SGHVS, CDR2 FQNEAQ.

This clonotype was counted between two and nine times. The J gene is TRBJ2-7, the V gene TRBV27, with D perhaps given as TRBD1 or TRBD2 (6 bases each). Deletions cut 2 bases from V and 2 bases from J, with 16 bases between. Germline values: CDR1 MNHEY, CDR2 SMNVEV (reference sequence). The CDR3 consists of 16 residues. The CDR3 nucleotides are TGTGCCAGCAGTTTAGTCCCTAGGGGGGCTACCTACGAGCAGTACTTC. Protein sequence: CASSLVPRGATYEQYF.